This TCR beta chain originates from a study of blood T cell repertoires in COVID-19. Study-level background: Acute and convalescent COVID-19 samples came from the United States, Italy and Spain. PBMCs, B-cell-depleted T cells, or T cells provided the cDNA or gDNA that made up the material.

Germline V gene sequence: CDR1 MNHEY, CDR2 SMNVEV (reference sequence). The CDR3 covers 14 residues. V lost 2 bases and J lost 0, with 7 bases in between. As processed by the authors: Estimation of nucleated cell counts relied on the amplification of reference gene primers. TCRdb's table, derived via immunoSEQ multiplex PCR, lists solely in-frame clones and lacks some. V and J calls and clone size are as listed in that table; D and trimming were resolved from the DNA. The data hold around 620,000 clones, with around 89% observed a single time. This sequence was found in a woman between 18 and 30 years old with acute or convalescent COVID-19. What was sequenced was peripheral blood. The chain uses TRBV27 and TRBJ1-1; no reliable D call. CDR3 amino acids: CASSLAGLNTEAFF. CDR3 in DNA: TGTGCCAGCAGTTTAGCGGGCCTGAACACTGAAGCTTTCTTT.